These 2 T cell receptor beta chains share one sample of origin, sequenced in a study of shared clonotypes between healthy human individuals. The protocol was immunoSEQ multiplex PCR, while the TCRdb copy is restricted to in-frame clones and leaves out a portion. The sample carries millions of clones, over 90% recorded once. The material sequenced was naive CD4+ T cells from PBMCs. Subset meaning: CD45RA+ positively selected. These receptors all come from a man in his late teens or twenties in good health. Some clones in this sample may be carry-over from other donors' samples.

V is TRBV27 and J is TRBJ1-3, with TRBD1 as a possible D gene (6 bases). The CDR3 sequence is 14 residues long. V lost 4 bases and J lost 3, with 10 bases in between. CDR1 MNHEY and CDR2 SMNVEV come from the germline V gene (reference sequence). CDR3 nucleotides: TGTGCCAGCAGTTCCACAGGGAGTGGAAACACCATATATTTT. Translation gives CASSSTGSGNTIYF.

This sequence joins TRBV5-6 and TRBJ2-5, with 7 bases identical to TRBD2. V gave up 4 bases and J gave up 1 base; unmatched junction bases: 1. The CDR3 extends over 13 amino acids. Germline CDR1 is SGHDT and CDR2 is YYEEEE. CDR3 nucleotides: TGTGCCAGCAGCAGGACTAGCCAAGAGACCCAGTACTTC. Amino acid sequence: CASSRTSQETQYF.